This TCR beta chain was identified in a study of blood T cell repertoires in COVID-19. Study as a whole: Sites across the United States, Italy and Spain contributed samples from acute and convalescent COVID-19. PBMCs, B-cell-depleted T cells, or T cells were the source of the cDNA or gDNA that made up the material.

The repertoire was sequenced with immunoSEQ multiplex PCR; TCRdb's copy has only in-frame clones and lacks some. Here the sample spans under 250,000 clones, roughly 80% being singletons. With 5 bases removed from V and 7 bases from J, the gap between germline ends came to 20 bases. Germline values: CDR1 MDHEN, CDR2 SYDVKM. The length of the CDR3 is 15 residues. This clone occurred once. V gene TRBV28 combines with J gene TRBJ1-1, with D possibly TRBD1 on 5 matching bases. Sequenced material: peripheral blood. The source of this sequence is a man older than 75 with acute or convalescent COVID-19. CDR3 sequence: CASSLPGLHLSEAFF. CDR3 DNA sequence: TGTGCCAGCAGTCTCCCGGGACTCCATTTGAGTGAAGCTTTCTTT.